This T cell receptor beta chain is from a study of shared clonotypes between healthy human individuals. Each sorted subset replicate got 200 ng genomic DNA, roughly 27,000 genomes. Produced via immunoSEQ multiplex PCR; TCRdb's table is partial and in-frame only. The data hold roughly 1,800,000 clones, with 85% to 95% observed a single time. V trimming: 0 bases; J trimming: 7 bases; junction bases outside the gene matches: 10. Germline CDR1 reads SEHNR; CDR2 reads FQNEAQ (reference sequence). The CDR3 loop spans 17 amino acids. Terminally differentiated effector memory CD45RA+ cells were excluded from the naive CD8 cells, which were CD45RO-negative and positively selected for CCR7.

The chain has TRBV7-9 and TRBJ2-1; 9 bases fit TRBD1. Sequenced input: naive CD8+ T cells sorted from blood. The sequence came from a young man in good health. This chain's CDR3 is CASSLAQGQGEVNEQFF. CDR3 DNA: TGTGCCAGCAGCTTAGCGCAGGGACAGGGAGAAGTGAATGAGCAGTTCTTC.